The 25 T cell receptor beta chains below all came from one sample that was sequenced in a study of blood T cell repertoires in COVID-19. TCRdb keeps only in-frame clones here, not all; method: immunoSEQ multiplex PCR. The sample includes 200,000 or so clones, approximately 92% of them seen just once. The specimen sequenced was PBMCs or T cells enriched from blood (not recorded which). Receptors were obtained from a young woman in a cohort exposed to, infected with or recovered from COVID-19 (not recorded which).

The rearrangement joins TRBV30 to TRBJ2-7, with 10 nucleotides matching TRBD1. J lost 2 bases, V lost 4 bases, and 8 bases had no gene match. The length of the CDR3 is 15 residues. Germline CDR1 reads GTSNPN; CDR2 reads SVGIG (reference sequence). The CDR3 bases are TGTGCCTGGACTCCCGGGACAGGGGAAACCTACGAGCAGTACTTC. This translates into CAWTPGTGETYEQYF.

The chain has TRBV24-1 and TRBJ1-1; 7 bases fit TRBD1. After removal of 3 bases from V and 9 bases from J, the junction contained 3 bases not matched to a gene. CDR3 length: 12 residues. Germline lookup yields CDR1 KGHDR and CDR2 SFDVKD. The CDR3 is CATSDGDSQAFF. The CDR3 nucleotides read TGTGCCACCAGTGATGGGGACAGTCAAGCTTTCTTT.

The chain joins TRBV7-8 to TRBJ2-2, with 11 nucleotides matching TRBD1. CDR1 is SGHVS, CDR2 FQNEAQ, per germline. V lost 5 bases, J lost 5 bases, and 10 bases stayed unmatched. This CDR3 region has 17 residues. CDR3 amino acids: CASSSPDRGQGTGELFF. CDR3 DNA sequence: TGTGCCAGCAGCAGCCCGGACAGGGGGCAAGGAACCGGGGAGCTGTTTTTT.

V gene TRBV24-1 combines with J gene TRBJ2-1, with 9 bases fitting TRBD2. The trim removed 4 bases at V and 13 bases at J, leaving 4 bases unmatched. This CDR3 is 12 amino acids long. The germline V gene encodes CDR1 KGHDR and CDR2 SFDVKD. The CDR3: CATSEGTSRQFF. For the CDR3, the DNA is TGTGCCACCAGTGAGGGGACTAGCCGACAGTTCTTC.

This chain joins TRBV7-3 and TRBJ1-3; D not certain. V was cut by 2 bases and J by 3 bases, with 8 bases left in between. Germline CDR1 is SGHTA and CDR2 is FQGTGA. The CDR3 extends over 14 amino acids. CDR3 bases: TGTGCCAGCAGCTTAGCGGGGTTTGGAAACACCATATATTTT. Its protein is CASSLAGFGNTIYF. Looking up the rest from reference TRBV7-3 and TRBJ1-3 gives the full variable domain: GAGVSQTPSNKVTEKGKYVELRCDPISGHTALYWYRQSLGQGPEFLIYFQGTGAADDSGLPNDRFFAVRPEGSVSTLKIQRTERGDSAVYLCASSLAGFGNTIYFGEGSWLTVV.

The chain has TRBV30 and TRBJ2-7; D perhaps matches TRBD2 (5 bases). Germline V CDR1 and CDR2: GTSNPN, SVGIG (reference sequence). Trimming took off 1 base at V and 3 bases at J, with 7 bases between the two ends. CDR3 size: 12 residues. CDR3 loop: CAWSGGFYEQYF. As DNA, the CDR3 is TGTGCCTGGAGTGGCGGGTTCTACGAGCAGTACTTC. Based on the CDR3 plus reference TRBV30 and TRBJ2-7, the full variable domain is SQTIHQWPATLVQPVGSPLSLECTVEGTSNPNLYWYRQAAGRGLQLLFYSVGIGQISSEVPQNLSASRPQDRQFILSSKKLLLSDSGFYLCAWSGGFYEQYFGPGTRLTVT.

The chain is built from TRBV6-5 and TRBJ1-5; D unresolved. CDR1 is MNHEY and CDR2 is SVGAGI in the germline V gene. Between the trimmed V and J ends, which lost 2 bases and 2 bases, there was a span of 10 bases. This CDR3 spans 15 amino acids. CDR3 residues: CASSYSIYGNQPQHF. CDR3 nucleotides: TGTGCCAGCAGTTACAGCATCTACGGCAATCAGCCCCAGCATTTT.

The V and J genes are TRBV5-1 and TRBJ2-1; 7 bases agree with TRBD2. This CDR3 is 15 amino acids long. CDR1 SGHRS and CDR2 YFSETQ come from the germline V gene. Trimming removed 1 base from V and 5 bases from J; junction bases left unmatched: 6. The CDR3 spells CASSLRASGDNEQFF. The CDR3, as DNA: TGCGCCAGCAGCTTGAGGGCTAGCGGCGACAATGAGCAGTTCTTC.

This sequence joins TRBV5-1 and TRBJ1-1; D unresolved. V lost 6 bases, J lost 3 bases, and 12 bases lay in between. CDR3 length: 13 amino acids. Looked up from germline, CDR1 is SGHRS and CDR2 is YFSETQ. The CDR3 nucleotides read TGCGCCAGCACGTCATTCGGGGACACTGAAGCTTTCTTT. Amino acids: CASTSFGDTEAFF.

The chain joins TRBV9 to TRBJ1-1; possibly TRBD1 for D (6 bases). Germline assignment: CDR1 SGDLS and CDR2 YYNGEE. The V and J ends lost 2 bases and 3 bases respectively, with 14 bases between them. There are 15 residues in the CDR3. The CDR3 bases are TGTGCCAGCAGCGTGGGGGGGCAAGCGGACACTGAAGCTTTCTTT. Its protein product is CASSVGGQADTEAFF.

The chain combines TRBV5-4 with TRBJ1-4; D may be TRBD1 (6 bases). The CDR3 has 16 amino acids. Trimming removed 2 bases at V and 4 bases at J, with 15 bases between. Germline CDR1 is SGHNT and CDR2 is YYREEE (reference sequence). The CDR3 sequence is CASSLGAGAGNEKLFF. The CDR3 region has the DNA TGTGCCAGCAGCTTAGGTGCAGGGGCCGGTAATGAAAAACTGTTTTTT.

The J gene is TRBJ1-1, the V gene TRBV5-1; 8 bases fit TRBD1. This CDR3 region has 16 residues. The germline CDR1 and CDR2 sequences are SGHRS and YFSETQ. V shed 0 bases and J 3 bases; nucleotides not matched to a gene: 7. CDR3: CASSLAGGPGYTEAFF. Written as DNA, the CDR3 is TGCGCCAGCAGCTTGGCAGGGGGCCCGGGGTACACTGAAGCTTTCTTT.

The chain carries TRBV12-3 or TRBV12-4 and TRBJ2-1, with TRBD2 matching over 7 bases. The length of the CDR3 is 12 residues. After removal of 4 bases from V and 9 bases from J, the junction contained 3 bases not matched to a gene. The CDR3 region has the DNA TGTGCCAGCAGTTCCTCGGGGGGTGAGCAGTTCTTC. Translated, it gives CASSSSGGEQFF.

CDR3 amino acids: CASTLNPSSTDTQYF. As DNA, the CDR3 is TGTGCCAGCACCCTAAACCCATCCAGCACAGATACGCAGTATTTT. This rearrangement joins TRBV5-6 to TRBJ2-3; D not resolved. Germline CDR1 reads SGHDT; CDR2 reads YYEEEE. V was cut by 6 bases and J by 0 bases, with 14 bases left in between. The CDR3 extends over 15 amino acids.

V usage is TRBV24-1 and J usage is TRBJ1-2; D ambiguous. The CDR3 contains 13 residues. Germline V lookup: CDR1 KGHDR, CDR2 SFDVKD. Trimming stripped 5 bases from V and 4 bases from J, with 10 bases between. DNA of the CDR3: TGTGCCACCAGTGCTGAACAGACCTATGGCTACACCTTC. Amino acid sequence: CATSAEQTYGYTF.

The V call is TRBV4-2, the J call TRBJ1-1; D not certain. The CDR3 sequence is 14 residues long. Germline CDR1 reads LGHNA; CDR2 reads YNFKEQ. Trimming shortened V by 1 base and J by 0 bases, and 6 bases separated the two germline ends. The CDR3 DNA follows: TGTGCCAGCAGCCAAGGGCAAATGAACACTGAAGCTTTCTTT. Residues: CASSQGQMNTEAFF.

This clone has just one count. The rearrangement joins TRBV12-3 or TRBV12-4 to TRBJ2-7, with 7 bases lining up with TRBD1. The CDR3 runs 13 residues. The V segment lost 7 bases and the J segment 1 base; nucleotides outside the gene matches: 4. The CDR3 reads CASTTGASYEQYF. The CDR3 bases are TGTGCCAGCACTACAGGGGCGTCCTACGAGCAGTACTTC.

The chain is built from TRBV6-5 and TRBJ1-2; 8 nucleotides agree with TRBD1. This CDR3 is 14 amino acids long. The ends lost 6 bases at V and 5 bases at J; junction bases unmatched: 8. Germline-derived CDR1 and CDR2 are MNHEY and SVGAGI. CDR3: CASSPRTGTYGYTF. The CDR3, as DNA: TGTGCCAGCAGCCCGAGGACAGGGACGTATGGCTACACCTTC.

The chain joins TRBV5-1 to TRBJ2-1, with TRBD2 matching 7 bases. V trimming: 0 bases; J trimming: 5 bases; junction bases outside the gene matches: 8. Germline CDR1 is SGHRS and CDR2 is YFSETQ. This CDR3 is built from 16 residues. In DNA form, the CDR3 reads TGCGCCAGCAGCTTGGATCCCGGGAGGCCCGACAATGAGCAGTTCTTC. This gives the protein CASSLDPGRPDNEQFF.

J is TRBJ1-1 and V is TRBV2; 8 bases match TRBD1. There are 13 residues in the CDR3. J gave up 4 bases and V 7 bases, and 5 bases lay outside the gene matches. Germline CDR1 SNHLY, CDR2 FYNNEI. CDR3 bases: TGTGCCAGCAACGATGACAGGGGCACTGAAGCTTTCTTT. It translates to CASNDDRGTEAFF.

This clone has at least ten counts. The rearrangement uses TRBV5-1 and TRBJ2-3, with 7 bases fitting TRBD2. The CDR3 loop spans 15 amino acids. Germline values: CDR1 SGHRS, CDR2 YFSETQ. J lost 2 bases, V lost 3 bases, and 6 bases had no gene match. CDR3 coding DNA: TGCGCCAGCAGCTCGCTAGCGGAACCCACAGATACGCAGTATTTT. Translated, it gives CASSSLAEPTDTQYF.

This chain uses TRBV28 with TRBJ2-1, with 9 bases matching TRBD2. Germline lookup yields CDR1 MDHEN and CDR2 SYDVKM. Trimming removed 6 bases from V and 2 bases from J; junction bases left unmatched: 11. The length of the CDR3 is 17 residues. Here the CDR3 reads CASSTSPGTSTYNEQFF. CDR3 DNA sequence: TGTGCCAGCAGCACGTCCCCCGGGACTAGCACCTACAATGAGCAGTTCTTC.

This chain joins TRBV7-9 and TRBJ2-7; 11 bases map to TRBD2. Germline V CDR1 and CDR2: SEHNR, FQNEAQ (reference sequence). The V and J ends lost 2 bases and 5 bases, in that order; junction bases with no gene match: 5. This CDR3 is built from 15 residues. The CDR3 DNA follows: TGTGCCAGCAGCTTATTAGCGGGAGGGCCCCACGAGCAGTACTTC. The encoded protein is CASSLLAGGPHEQYF.

The CDR3, as DNA: TGCGCCAGCAGCTTGGAAGGTAGCGGGAGGGCTGGAGATACGCAGTATTTT. This translates into CASSLEGSGRAGDTQYF. The V and J genes are TRBV5-1 and TRBJ2-3; 11 bases agree with TRBD2. Germline V gene sequence: CDR1 SGHRS, CDR2 YFSETQ. The CDR3 runs to 17 residues. V was pared by 0 bases and J by 5 bases, with 8 bases of the junction left unmatched.

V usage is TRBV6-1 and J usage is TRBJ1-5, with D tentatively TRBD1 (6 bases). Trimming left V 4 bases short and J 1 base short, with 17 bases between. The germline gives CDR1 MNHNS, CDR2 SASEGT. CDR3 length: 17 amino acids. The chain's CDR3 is CASSGTPGGLSNQPQHF. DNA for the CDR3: TGTGCCAGCAGTGGGACTCCCGGGGGGCTGAGCAATCAGCCCCAGCATTTT.